Listed here are 20 T cell receptor beta chains from one sample, sequenced in a study of cytomegalovirus exposure and HLA in healthy donors. 13 Jbeta primers and 60 Vbeta primers were used for the PCR. The repertoire was sequenced with immunoSEQ multiplex PCR; TCRdb's copy has only in-frame clones and lacks some. The table lists around 130,000 clones, around 77% of them singletons. The sample comprised PBMCs. The receptor set was obtained from a woman aged 55 to 70 in good health and CMV-seronegative.

The J gene is TRBJ1-2, the V gene TRBV2; no firm D call. V lost 3 bases to trimming and J lost 3 bases, with 5 bases between them. Germline V gene lookup returns CDR1 SNHLY and CDR2 FYNNEI. CDR3 length: 12 amino acids. This chain's CDR3 is CASSDSDYGYTF. Written as DNA, the CDR3 is TGTGCCAGCAGTGACAGTGACTATGGCTACACCTTC.

This clone turned up a few times. This chain links TRBV28 with TRBJ2-7, with D possibly being TRBD2 (5 bases). Trimming cost V 5 bases and J 4 bases, with 24 bases left between them. This CDR3 is 17 amino acids long. Germline lookup yields CDR1 MDHEN and CDR2 SYDVKM. The CDR3 DNA sequence: TGTGCCAGCAGTGAGCCGCGCCGAGACGGGATAGCTTACGAGCAGTACTTC. Residues: CASSEPRRDGIAYEQYF.

The CDR3 DNA follows: TGCAGCGTTGCAGGGGTCTACGAGCAGTACTTC. It translates to CSVAGVYEQYF. This rearrangement joins TRBV29-1 to TRBJ2-7; weak D call: TRBD1 (6 bases). Germline V gives CDR1 SQVTM, CDR2 ANQGSEA. The CDR3 contains 11 residues. Trimming took off 4 bases at V and 3 bases at J, with 7 bases between the two ends.

V and J are TRBV19 and TRBJ1-2, with D perhaps TRBD1 (6 bases). The CDR3 spans 18 residues. V was trimmed by 1 base and J by 4 bases, leaving 22 bases between them. Germline loops: CDR1 LNHDA, CDR2 SQIVND (reference sequence). As DNA, the CDR3 is TGTGCCAGTAGTATAGGGGGCAGGGGAAGACGGGTTGGCTATGGCTACACCTTC. It codes for CASSIGGRGRRVGYGYTF.

The table lists this clone with a few counts. V and J are TRBV25-1 and TRBJ2-1; no clear D gene. The germline V and J ends were trimmed by 4 bases and 7 bases, with 5 bases remaining between them. The CDR3 runs to 11 residues. CDR1 is MGHDK and CDR2 is SYGVNS in the germline V gene. CDR3 amino acids: CASSARNEQFF. CDR3 coding DNA: TGTGCCAGCAGTGCTAGGAATGAGCAGTTCTTC.

J is TRBJ1-2 and V is TRBV7-6, with no clear D. Trimming removed 4 bases from V and 7 bases from J, with 13 bases in between. Per germline, CDR1 SGHVS and CDR2 FNYEAQ. CDR3 length equals 13 residues. CDR3 region: CASSSSYVGGYTF. The CDR3 DNA reads TGTGCCAGCAGCTCGAGTTACGTCGGTGGCTACACCTTC. The full variable domain, with the rest looked up from reference TRBV7-6 and TRBJ1-2, is GAGVSQSPRYKVTKRGQDVALRCDPISGHVSLYWYRQALGQGPEFLTYFNYEAQQDKSGLPNDRFSAERPEGSISTLTIQRTEQRDSAMYRCASSSSYVGGYTFGSGTRLTVV.

The chain recombines TRBV6-6 with TRBJ1-1; 10 nucleotides line up with TRBD1. The trim removed 6 bases at V and 4 bases at J, leaving 11 bases unmatched. This CDR3 has 16 residues. Germline lookup yields CDR1 MNHNY and CDR2 SVGAGI (reference sequence). DNA of the CDR3: TGTGCCAGCAGGGGGACAGGGGCGACTCGGGGCACTGAAGCTTTCTTT. It codes for CASRGTGATRGTEAFF.

This chain links TRBV6-6 with TRBJ1-5; D ambiguous. The V gene lost 0 bases and the J gene lost 1 base, with 10 bases spanning the gap. CDR1 is MNHNY and CDR2 is SVGAGI in the germline V gene (reference sequence). The CDR3 totals 16 residues. The CDR3 loop reads CASSYSTGVSNQPQHF. As DNA, the CDR3 is TGTGCCAGCAGTTACTCGACCGGGGTGAGCAATCAGCCCCAGCATTTT.

V is TRBV5-1 and J is TRBJ1-3, with D tentatively TRBD1 (5 bases). Trimming shortened V by 0 bases and J by 0 bases, and 16 bases separated the two germline ends. Germline lookup yields CDR1 SGHRS and CDR2 YFSETQ. This CDR3 spans 18 amino acids. CDR3 coding DNA: TGCGCCAGCAGCTTGGTGGGGGGTTACCCCCCCTCTGGAAACACCATATATTTT. This sequence encodes CASSLVGGYPPSGNTIYF.

This clone is a singleton in its sample. The DNA of the CDR3 is TGTGCCAGCAGTAGGACTAGCGGGAGTCTGGGTGAGCAGTTCTTC. It yields the protein CASSRTSGSLGEQFF. The J gene is TRBJ2-1, the V gene TRBV27; 13 bases are a match to TRBD2. Germline-derived CDR1 and CDR2 are MNHEY and SMNVEV (reference sequence). The CDR3 totals 15 residues. The V segment lost 5 bases and the J segment 9 bases; nucleotides outside the gene matches: 7.

The V call is TRBV7-2, the J call TRBJ2-1, with TRBD2 matching over 11 bases. The CDR3 loop spans 18 amino acids. CDR1 is SGHTA and CDR2 is FQGNSA in the germline V gene. V was clipped by 5 bases and J by 4 bases; unmatched bases: 13. CDR3 DNA sequence: TGTGCCAGCAGCCGCAGTGGTCTAGCGGGAGGTAGTTACAATGAGCAGTTCTTC. Amino acids: CASSRSGLAGGSYNEQFF.

This sequence joins TRBV7-2 and TRBJ1-2, with 7 bases lining up with TRBD1. The J segment lost 2 bases and the V segment lost 1 base, leaving 16 bases of the junction unmatched. CDR1 is SGHTA, CDR2 FQGNSA, per germline. The CDR3 contains 19 residues. DNA of the CDR3: TGTGCCAGCAGCTTAGGAAGACTCGTCAGACCAGGGGGAAACTATGGCTACACCTTC. This translates into CASSLGRLVRPGGNYGYTF.

The V call is TRBV18, the J call TRBJ1-1; possible D gene TRBD1, 5 bases. The CDR3 runs to 15 residues. Trimming removed 4 bases from V and 0 bases from J, with 12 bases in between. Per germline, CDR1 KGHSH and CDR2 LQKENI. The CDR3: CASSQQVGMNTEAFF. CDR3 nucleotide sequence: TGTGCCAGCTCACAACAGGTGGGAATGAACACTGAAGCTTTCTTT.

This chain connects TRBV15 to TRBJ1-3, with 10 nucleotides matching TRBD1. The CDR3 sequence is 16 residues long. Germline trimming cut 0 bases from V and 4 bases from J; bases unmatched to any gene: 3. The germline CDR1 and CDR2 sequences are LNHNV and YYDKDF (reference sequence). The CDR3 DNA is TGTGCCACCAGCAGAGATAAGGGACAGGGGGGAAACACCATATATTTT. Protein: CATSRDKGQGGNTIYF. The whole variable domain, remainder taken from reference TRBV15 and TRBJ1-3, is DAMVIQNPRYQVTQFGKPVTLSCSQTLNHNVMYWYQQKSSQAPKLLFHYYDKDFNNEADTPDNFQSRRPNTSFCFLDIRSPGLGDTAMYLCATSRDKGQGGNTIYFGEGSWLTVV.

The chain carries TRBV2 and TRBJ2-7; TRBD1 matches 8 bases. The CDR3 runs 17 residues. The trim removed 6 bases at V and 5 bases at J, leaving 18 bases unmatched. Per the germline V gene, CDR1 is SNHLY and CDR2 is FYNNEI. The CDR3, as DNA: TGTGCCAGCAGGGGGGACCTAAGACAGGGGTGGGGGGACGAGCAGTACTTC. The encoded protein is CASRGDLRQGWGDEQYF.

This clone appeared a single time. The chain joins TRBV10-3 to TRBJ2-7; a possible D gene is TRBD1 (6 bases). Germline CDR1 and CDR2: ENHRY and SYGVKD. Trimming removed 4 bases from V and 3 bases from J, with 7 bases in between. This CDR3 spans 12 amino acids. The CDR3 DNA reads TGTGCCATCAGTGGGGACAACTACGAGCAGTACTTC. The encoded protein is CAISGDNYEQYF.

This chain uses TRBV7-9 with TRBJ2-2, with a tentative D call TRBD1 (5 bases). With 5 bases removed from V and 1 base from J, the gap between germline ends came to 14 bases. Germline V gives CDR1 SEHNR, CDR2 FQNEAQ (reference sequence). This CDR3 spans 16 amino acids. The CDR3 loop is CASSPDPGMNTGELFF. The CDR3 nucleotides are TGTGCCAGCAGCCCAGATCCAGGGATGAACACCGGGGAGCTGTTTTTT.

This chain links TRBV18 with TRBJ2-5; perhaps TRBD1 as D (6 bases). Germline CDR1 reads KGHSH; CDR2 reads LQKENI. This CDR3 is built from 13 residues. The ends were cut back, 6 bases at V and 1 base at J, with 9 bases in the middle. Written as DNA, the CDR3 is TGTGCCAGCTCTCGGACAGCCCAAGAGACCCAGTACTTC. Translated, it gives CASSRTAQETQYF.

This clone was detected once. This rearrangement joins TRBV10-1 to TRBJ2-1; 8 nucleotides align to TRBD1. The CDR3 totals 18 residues. Looked up from germline, CDR1 is WNHNN and CDR2 is SYGVQD (reference sequence). J lost 3 bases, V lost 4 bases, and 14 bases had no gene match. The chain's CDR3 is CASSGTRGQGANYNEQFF. CDR3 nucleotides: TGCGCCAGCAGTGGAACCCGGGGTCAGGGGGCAAACTACAATGAGCAGTTCTTC.

V is TRBV5-1 and J is TRBJ2-5; D gene uncertain. Germline assignment: CDR1 SGHRS and CDR2 YFSETQ. CDR3 length equals 13 residues. Trimming shortened V by 1 base and J by 5 bases, and 9 bases separated the two germline ends. CDR3 bases: TGCGCCAGCAGCTTGACTGGGCTGGAGACCCAGTACTTC. As protein: CASSLTGLETQYF.